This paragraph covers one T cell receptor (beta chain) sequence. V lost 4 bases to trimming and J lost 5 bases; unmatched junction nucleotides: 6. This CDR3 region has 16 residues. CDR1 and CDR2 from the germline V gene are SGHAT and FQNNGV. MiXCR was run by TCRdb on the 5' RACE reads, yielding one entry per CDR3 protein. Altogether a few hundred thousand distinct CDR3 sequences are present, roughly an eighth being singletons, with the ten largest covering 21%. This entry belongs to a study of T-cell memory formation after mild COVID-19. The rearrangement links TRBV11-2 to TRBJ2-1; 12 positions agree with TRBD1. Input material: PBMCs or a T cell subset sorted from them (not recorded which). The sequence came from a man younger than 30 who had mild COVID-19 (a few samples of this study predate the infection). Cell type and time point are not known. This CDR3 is CASSSTGTGGNNEQFF. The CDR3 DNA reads TGTGCCAGCAGCTCGACCGGGACAGGGGGCAACAATGAGCAGTTCTTC.